The sequence of this T cell receptor beta chain was determined in a study of T-cell reconstitution after alpha-beta-depleted transplantation in children. Findings of the study overall: After transplant, at about two months, alpha-beta T cells were reportedly derived from several hundred expanded graft clones. Once a year had passed after transplant, T-cell counts and diversity came mostly from newly produced T cells.

Construction of the TCRbeta library involved unique molecular identifiers. TCRdb reanalysed the PCR reads using MiXCR and keeps one entry per CDR3 protein. Here the sample spans 65,000 to 85,000 distinct CDR3 sequences, approximately 11% being singletons. Worth noting for this clonotype: Its matching antigen is unknown.

V gave up 2 bases and J gave up 5 bases, with 3 bases separating them. Germline V gene data show CDR1 as KGHSH and CDR2 as LQKENI. This CDR3 comprises 11 residues. Source: PBMCs, taken before TCRalphabeta/CD19-depleted stem cell transplant. The sequence was obtained from a boy between 5 and 17 years old with acute myeloid leukemia, due to receive a stem cell transplant. The V call is TRBV18, the J call TRBJ2-5; D is uncertain. The CDR3 nucleotides read TGTGCCAGCTCACCAAAGGAGACCCAGTACTTC. This sequence encodes CASSPKETQYF.